The T cell receptor beta chain under discussion was sequenced for a study of T cells in Graves' hyperthyroidism and ophthalmopathy. Study-wide results and limits: Blood held most thyroid clonotypes expanded above 0.001 frequency.

Germline V CDR1 and CDR2: KGHDR, SFDVKD. The CDR3 extends over 16 amino acids. The V and J ends lost 0 bases and 1 base respectively, with 10 bases between them. RNA transcripts were the template for amplifying TCR beta CDR3 regions. The study used the HTBI primer set for a first-round RT-PCR of the TCR CDR3. TCRdb reprocessed the multiplex PCR reads with MiXCR, giving one entry per CDR3 protein. The sample records approximately 590,000 distinct CDR3 sequences, 15% to 17% being singletons. There are a few counts of this clonotype. Its antigen is undetermined. Hyperthyroidism of Graves' type that showed no ophthalmopathy progression within 18 months was stable. Diagnosis of hyperthyroidism was new in patients aged 18 to 65, and its duration was under 2 months. The study excluded patients with uncontrolled infection, other autoimmune disease, pregnancy or lactation.

Sequencing used blood. This receptor was obtained from a young woman with Graves' hyperthyroidism. The rearrangement joins TRBV24-1 to TRBJ2-3; tentative D call: TRBD2 (5 bases). The CDR3 sequence is CATSDLASGGTDTQYF. The DNA for the CDR3 is TGTGCCACCAGTGATTTGGCCAGCGGCGGCACAGATACGCAGTATTTT.